The source of this T cell receptor (beta chain) is a study of early T cells in non-severe SARS-CoV-2 infection. Overall study context: Sequencing of bulk RNA from unsorted whole blood was done, without chain pairing.

In germline, CDR1 is MNHEY, CDR2 SMNVEV (reference sequence). V gave up 5 bases and J gave up 2 bases; unmatched junction bases: 5. The CDR3 runs to 14 residues. Many counts were recorded for this clonotype. Molecules of cDNA were individually given unique molecular identifiers that were attached to them. TCRdb re-called the 5' RACE reads through MiXCR, storing one row per CDR3 protein. This sample has tens of thousands of distinct CDR3 sequences; roughly 12% occur once, and the top ten carry 3.5% to 5.5%. J is TRBJ2-7 and V is TRBV27; 8 nucleotides match TRBD2. This clonotype originated in an adult who was a healthcare worker with PCR-confirmed SARS-CoV-2 infection or an uninfected control (not recorded which). Material for sequencing was whole blood. The CDR3 region is CASSPLTSAYEQYF. In nucleotides, the CDR3 is TGTGCCAGCAGTCCCTTGACTAGCGCCTACGAGCAGTACTTC.